A single sample gave rise to the 18 T cell receptor beta chains below, sequenced in a study of shared clonotypes between healthy human individuals. Sequencing used immunoSEQ multiplex PCR; TCRdb keeps in-frame clones, though not all of them. In the table there are roughly 2,300,000 clones, 85% to 95% of which are singletons. Material for sequencing was naive CD4+ T cells from PBMCs. This sample's subset: CD45RA+ positively selected. These receptors all stem from a man between 18 and 35 years old in good health. Some clones in this sample may be carry-over from other donors' samples.

To note about this clone: This sample includes further DNA sequences coding for the same CDR3. The rearrangement links TRBV7-8 to TRBJ1-5; a possible D gene is TRBD1 (5 bases). Trimming shortened V by 2 bases and J by 7 bases, and 12 bases separated the two germline ends. CDR1 is SGHVS and CDR2 is FQNEAQ in the germline V gene. This CDR3 region has 14 residues. The CDR3 region is CASSLRRADQPQHF. CDR3 in DNA: TGTGCCAGCAGCTTACGCAGGGCGGACCAGCCCCAGCATTTT.

This clone has a handful of counts. Other DNA sequences in this sample translate to the same CDR3. V and J are TRBV6-1 and TRBJ1-5; unclear D gene. The CDR3 is made up of 12 amino acids. Trimming cost V 3 bases and J 4 bases, with 4 bases left between them. Germline CDR1 and CDR2: MNHNS and SASEGT. As DNA, the CDR3 is TGTGCCAGCAGTGATTCGAATCAGCCCCAGCATTTT. Protein: CASSDSNQPQHF.

The rearrangement uses TRBV5-1 and TRBJ2-2; tentative D call: TRBD1 (6 bases). This CDR3 region has 16 residues. V gave up 1 base and J gave up 0 bases, with 10 bases separating them. Germline V gives CDR1 SGHRS, CDR2 YFSETQ. For the CDR3, the DNA is TGCGCCAGCAGCTTGCAGACAGGATCGAACACCGGGGAGCTGTTTTTT. Residues: CASSLQTGSNTGELFF.

This clone was seen only once. J is TRBJ1-2 and V is TRBV18, with D hard to call. The V and J ends lost 5 bases and 2 bases respectively, with 9 bases between them. The CDR3 loop spans 13 amino acids. Germline CDR1 reads KGHSH; CDR2 reads LQKENI. CDR3 coding DNA: TGTGCCAGCTCAGAGGACGGGAACTATGGCTACACCTTC. Residues: CASSEDGNYGYTF.

This sequence joins TRBV6-6 and TRBJ2-1; D not certain. This CDR3 has 16 residues. CDR1 MNHNY and CDR2 SVGAGI come from the germline V gene (reference sequence). V gave up 2 bases and J gave up 5 bases, with 16 bases separating them. CDR3 bases: TGTGCCAGCAGTTACCCCACCGAAACACTAAACAATGAGCAGTTCTTC. Protein product: CASSYPTETLNNEQFF.

The V and J genes are TRBV28 and TRBJ1-5, with D unresolved. The CDR3 contains 15 residues. The V and J ends lost 7 bases and 5 bases respectively, with 18 bases between them. From germline, CDR1 is MDHEN and CDR2 SYDVKM. The CDR3 DNA sequence: TGTGCCAGCACTGAAGTACAGTTTAGTTATCAGCCCCAGCATTTT. It is translated as CASTEVQFSYQPQHF.

The sample holds one count of this clone. This chain joins TRBV11-2 and TRBJ2-7; 7 bases are a match to TRBD1. Unmatched junction bases numbered 10, after V lost 5 bases and J lost 0 bases. This CDR3 has 16 residues. CDR1 and CDR2 (germline): SGHAT, FQNNGV. The CDR3 DNA reads TGTGCCAGCAGCCCCCGGACAGGCAGGAGCTCCTACGAGCAGTACTTC. Amino acids: CASSPRTGRSSYEQYF.

This chain joins TRBV9 and TRBJ2-5; D unresolved. Germline loops: CDR1 SGDLS, CDR2 YYNGEE. This CDR3 spans 15 amino acids. Trimming took off 0 bases at V and 1 base at J, with 10 bases between the two ends. The CDR3 DNA follows: TGTGCCAGCAGCGTAGACCTACAGAGCCAAGAGACCCAGTACTTC. Protein: CASSVDLQSQETQYF.

This chain joins TRBV2 and TRBJ2-2, with D maybe TRBD2 (5 bases). The germline gives CDR1 SNHLY, CDR2 FYNNEI. The CDR3 runs 15 residues. V was shortened by 8 bases and J by 3 bases, with 16 bases between the two germline ends. The CDR3 region is CASRTSRGDTGELFF. DNA for the CDR3: TGTGCCAGCCGGACTTCTAGAGGAGACACCGGGGAGCTGTTTTTT.

This clone was found once. The rearrangement joins TRBV29-1 to TRBJ1-4, with 7 positions matching TRBD1. The CDR3 covers 14 residues. V was clipped by 7 bases and J by 2 bases; unmatched bases: 7. In germline, CDR1 is SQVTM, CDR2 ANQGSEA. The CDR3 sequence is CSGFMTGTNEKLFF. The DNA for the CDR3 is TGCAGCGGGTTTATGACAGGGACTAATGAAAAACTGTTTTTT.

J is TRBJ1-3 and V is TRBV6-6, with D unclear. Per the germline V gene, CDR1 is MNHNY and CDR2 is SVGAGI (reference sequence). This CDR3 is 14 amino acids long. Trimming removed 6 bases at V and 8 bases at J, with 17 bases between. This CDR3 is CASRAERSADTIYF. CDR3 DNA: TGTGCCAGCAGGGCTGAAAGGTCTGCGGACACCATATATTTT.

The chain employs TRBV7-3 and TRBJ1-2, with a tentative D call TRBD1 (6 bases). V lost 4 bases to trimming and J lost 8 bases, with 20 bases between them. This CDR3 contains 15 residues. Germline V gives CDR1 SGHTA, CDR2 FQGTGA. CDR3 coding DNA: TGTGCCAGCAGCTACGACAGGACGGGGCGAAACGGCTACACCTTC. Protein product: CASSYDRTGRNGYTF.

The chain has TRBV5-6 and TRBJ2-5, with D unresolved. Germline V gene data show CDR1 as SGHDT and CDR2 as YYEEEE. CDR3 length: 13 residues. The V end was cut by 1 base, the J end by 4 bases, with 8 bases between. CDR3 residues: CASSLRVGETQYF. CDR3 nucleotide sequence: TGTGCCAGCAGCTTGCGGGTTGGAGAGACCCAGTACTTC.

The CDR3, as DNA: TGTGCCAGCAGTAAGACAGGGATCTTTAACTATGGCTACACCTTC. It is translated as CASSKTGIFNYGYTF. The V and J genes are TRBV2 and TRBJ1-2, with 7 bases fitting TRBD1. The V segment lost 5 bases and the J segment 1 base; nucleotides outside the gene matches: 7. Germline CDR1 SNHLY, CDR2 FYNNEI. CDR3 length: 15 amino acids.

This rearrangement joins TRBV6-5 to TRBJ1-2; tentatively, D is TRBD1 (5 bases). CDR1 is MNHEY and CDR2 is SVGAGI in the germline V gene. This CDR3 contains 14 residues. V gave up 0 bases and J gave up 8 bases, with 13 bases separating them. The DNA of the CDR3 is TGTGCCAGCAGTTACTCGCCAGGGAGGGTGGGCTACACCTTC. It yields the protein CASSYSPGRVGYTF.

The rearrangement joins TRBV29-1 to TRBJ1-2; D perhaps matches TRBD1 (5 bases). The germline V gene encodes CDR1 SQVTM and CDR2 ANQGSEA. The V end lost 6 bases, the J end lost 0 bases, and 17 bases lay between the germline ends. The CDR3 has 15 amino acids. CDR3 protein: CSVLRQTDPNYGYTF. The DNA of the CDR3 is TGCAGCGTACTACGACAGACCGACCCTAACTATGGCTACACCTTC.

A single count supports this clone. The chain uses TRBV4-1 and TRBJ2-7; TRBD1 aligns across 8 bases. V was clipped by 0 bases and J by 4 bases; unmatched bases: 8. There are 16 residues in the CDR3. Germline V gene data show CDR1 as MGHRA and CDR2 as YSYEKL. The CDR3 nucleotides are TGCGCCAGCAGCCAAGAATGGGTACAGGGGGTTTACGAGCAGTACTTC. Protein product: CASSQEWVQGVYEQYF.

The V call is TRBV5-4, the J call TRBJ2-1; the D call may be TRBD1 or TRBD2 (5 bases each). CDR3 length: 17 amino acids. CDR1 and CDR2 (germline): SGHNT, YYREEE (reference sequence). The V end was cut by 3 bases, the J end by 3 bases, with 19 bases between. The CDR3 spells CASSSQNRGVLYNEQFF. CDR3 nucleotides: TGTGCCAGCAGCTCCCAAAATAGGGGAGTTCTCTACAATGAGCAGTTCTTC.